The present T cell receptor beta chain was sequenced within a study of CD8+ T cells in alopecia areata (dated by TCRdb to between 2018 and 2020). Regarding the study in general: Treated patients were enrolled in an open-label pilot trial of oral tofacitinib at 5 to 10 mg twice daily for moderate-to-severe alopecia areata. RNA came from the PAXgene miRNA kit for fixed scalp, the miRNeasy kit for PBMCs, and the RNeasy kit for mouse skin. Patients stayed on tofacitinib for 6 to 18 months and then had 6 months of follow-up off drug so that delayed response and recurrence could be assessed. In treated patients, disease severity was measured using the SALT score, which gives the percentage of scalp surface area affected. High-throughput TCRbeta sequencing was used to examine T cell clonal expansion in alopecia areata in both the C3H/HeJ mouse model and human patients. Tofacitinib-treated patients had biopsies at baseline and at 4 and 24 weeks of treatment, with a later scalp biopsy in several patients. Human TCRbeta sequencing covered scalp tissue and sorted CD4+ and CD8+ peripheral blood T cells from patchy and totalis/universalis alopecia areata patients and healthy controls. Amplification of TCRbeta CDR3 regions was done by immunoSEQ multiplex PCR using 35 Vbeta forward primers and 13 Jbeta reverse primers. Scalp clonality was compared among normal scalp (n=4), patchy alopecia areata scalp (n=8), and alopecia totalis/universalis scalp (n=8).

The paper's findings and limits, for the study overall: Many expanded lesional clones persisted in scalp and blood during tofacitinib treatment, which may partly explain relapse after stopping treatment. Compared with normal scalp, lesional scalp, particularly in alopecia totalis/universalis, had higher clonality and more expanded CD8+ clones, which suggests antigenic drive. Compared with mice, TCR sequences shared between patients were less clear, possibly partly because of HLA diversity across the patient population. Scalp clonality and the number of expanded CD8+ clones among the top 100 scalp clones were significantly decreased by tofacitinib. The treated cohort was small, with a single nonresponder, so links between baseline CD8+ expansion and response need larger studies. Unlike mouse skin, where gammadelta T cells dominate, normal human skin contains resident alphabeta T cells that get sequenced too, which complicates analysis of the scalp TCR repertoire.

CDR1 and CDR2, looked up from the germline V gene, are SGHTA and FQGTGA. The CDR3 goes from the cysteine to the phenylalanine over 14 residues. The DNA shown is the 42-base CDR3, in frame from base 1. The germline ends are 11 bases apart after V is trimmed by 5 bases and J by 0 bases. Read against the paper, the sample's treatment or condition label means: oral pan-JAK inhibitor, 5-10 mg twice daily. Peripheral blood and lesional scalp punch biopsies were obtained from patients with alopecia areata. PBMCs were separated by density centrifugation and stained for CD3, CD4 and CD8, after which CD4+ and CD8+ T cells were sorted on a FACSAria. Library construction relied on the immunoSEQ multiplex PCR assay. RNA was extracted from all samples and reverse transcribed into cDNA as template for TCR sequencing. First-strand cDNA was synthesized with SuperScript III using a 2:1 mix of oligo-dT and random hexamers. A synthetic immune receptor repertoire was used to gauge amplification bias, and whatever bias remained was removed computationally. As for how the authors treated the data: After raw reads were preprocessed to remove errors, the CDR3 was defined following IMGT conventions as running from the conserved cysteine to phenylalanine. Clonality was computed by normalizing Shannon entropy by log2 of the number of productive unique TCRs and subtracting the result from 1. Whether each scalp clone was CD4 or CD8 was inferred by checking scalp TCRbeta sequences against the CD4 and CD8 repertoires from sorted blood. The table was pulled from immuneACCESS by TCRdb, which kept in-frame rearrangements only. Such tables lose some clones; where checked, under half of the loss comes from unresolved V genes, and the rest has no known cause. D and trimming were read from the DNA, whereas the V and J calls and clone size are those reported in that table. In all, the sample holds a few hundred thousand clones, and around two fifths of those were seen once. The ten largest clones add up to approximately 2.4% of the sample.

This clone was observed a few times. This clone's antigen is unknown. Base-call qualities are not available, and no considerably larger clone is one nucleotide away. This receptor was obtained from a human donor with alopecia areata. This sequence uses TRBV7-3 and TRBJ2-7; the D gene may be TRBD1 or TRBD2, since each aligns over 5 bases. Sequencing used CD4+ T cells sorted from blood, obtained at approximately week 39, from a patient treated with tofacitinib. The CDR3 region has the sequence CASSQGRNSYEQYF. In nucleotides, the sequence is TGTGCCAGCAGCCAGGGACGCAACTCCTACGAGCAGTACTTC.